A selection of T cell receptor beta chains follows, all from one sample in a study of identical twins. TCRdb passed the 5' RACE reads through MiXCR, listing each CDR3 protein once. The sample holds more than 1.5 million distinct CDR3 sequences, less than 40% seen once. The sequencing sample was made of cord blood. The source is a newborn girl in good health. CDR3s leave out the opening cysteine and the closing phenylalanine or tryptophan. Each record gives: J gene, V gene, CDR3 protein.

TRBJ1-5	TRBV20-1	SARGATPYSNQPQH
TRBJ2-1	TRBV2	ASSGSGGTYNEQF
TRBJ2-7	TRBV5-1	ASSSGLVSTYEQY
TRBJ1-5	TRBV20-1	SARLSFNQPQH
TRBJ2-1	TRBV2	ASSVNRQF
TRBJ2-3	TRBV2	ASSEEARGYTQY
TRBJ1-2	TRBV6-1	ASSEVDMEDGYT
TRBJ2-1	TRBV5-1	ASSLAASGQDNEQF
TRBJ2-3	TRBV20-1	SASKGGTDTQY
TRBJ2-5	TRBV5-1	ASGNIDRGETQY
TRBJ1-2	TRBV29-1	SVFPYDLDGYT
TRBJ2-1	TRBV10-3	AISDSANSYNEQF
TRBJ1-2	TRBV24-1	ATSDSGTGGGYT
TRBJ1-2	TRBV28	ASSLLRDNYGYT
TRBJ2-1	TRBV6-5	ASRLAGGTYNEQF
TRBJ1-4	TRBV6-6	ASSTGTEGEKLF
TRBJ2-5	TRBV5-1	ASRRGTPDQETQY
TRBJ2-3	TRBV12-3/TRBV12-4	ASSRAGGLGDTQY
TRBJ2-3	TRBV18	ASPPSGGDTQY
TRBJ1-5	TRBV6-1	ATLDTLNQPQH
TRBJ2-2	TRBV10-3	AISENRGGTGELF
TRBJ2-4	TRBV20-1	SARVRGKAKNIQY
TRBJ2-4	TRBV4-1	ASSQDRGGGKNIQY
TRBJ2-5	TRBV7-9	ASSLVANQETQY